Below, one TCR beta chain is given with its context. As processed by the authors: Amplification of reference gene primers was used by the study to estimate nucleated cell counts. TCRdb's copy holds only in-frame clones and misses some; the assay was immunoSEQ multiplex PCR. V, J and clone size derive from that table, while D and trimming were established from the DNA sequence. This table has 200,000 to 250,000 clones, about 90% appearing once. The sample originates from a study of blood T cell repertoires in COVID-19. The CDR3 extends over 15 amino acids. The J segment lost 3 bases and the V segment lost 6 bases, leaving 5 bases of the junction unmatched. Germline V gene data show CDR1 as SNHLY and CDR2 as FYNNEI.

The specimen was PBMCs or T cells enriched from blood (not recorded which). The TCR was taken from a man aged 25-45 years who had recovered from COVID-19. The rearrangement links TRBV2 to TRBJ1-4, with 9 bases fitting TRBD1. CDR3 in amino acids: CASSGTGSPNEKLFF. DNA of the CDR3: TGTGCCAGCAGCGGGACAGGGAGCCCTAATGAAAAACTGTTTTTT. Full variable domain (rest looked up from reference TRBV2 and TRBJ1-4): EPEVTQTPSHQVTQMGQEVILRCVPISNHLYFYWYRQILGQKVEFLVSFYNNEISEKSEIFDDQFSVERPDGSNFTLKIRSTKLEDSAMYFCASSGTGSPNEKLFFGSGTQLSVL.